This T cell receptor (beta chain) was identified in a study of response to subunit inactivated influenza vaccine (dated by TCRdb to 2017 to 2018). Broadly, across the study: Deep quantitative profiling of the T cell receptor repertoire was used in the study to follow responses to a trivalent subunit inactivated influenza vaccine. The study at large found these results: The authors proposed that each seasonal influenza vaccination may bring in only a limited number of new T cells.

CDR1 LGHDT and CDR2 YNNKEL were looked up in the germline V gene (reference sequence). The CDR3, cysteine through phenylalanine, is 14 amino acids long. CDR3 DNA is the only sequence kept; it has 42 bases, read in frame from the first base. V was cut back by 6 bases and J by 2 bases, leaving a gap of 11 bases between them. In its sample, this clonotype was seen many times. It has no known antigen specificity. No base quality values were provided; no much bigger clone lies one nucleotide off. The library was prepared using RT-PCR. Data came from an Illumina HiSeq 2500. The public reads were quality trimmed at Q25 with fastp and then assembled into clones with MiXCR by TCRdb, keeping productive beta chains. Each record represents a unique CDR3 protein, reported with the most common genes and DNA among its rows. The sample yields 650,000 to 800,000 distinct CDR3 sequences; around 14% were counted once. The ten most abundant clones make up around 6.5% of the sample.

The sequences come from PBMCs from blood, collected around 15 days before vaccination. The rearrangement joined TRBV3-1 to TRBJ1-5; confidence is insufficient to name the D gene. This sequence originates from a man in his forties or fifties who received an inactivated influenza vaccine. Donor details come from another sample of the same person, matched by shared clones. Here is the DNA: TGTGCCAGCAGTCCACAAGTCGGCAATCAGCCCCAGCATTTT. It is translated as CASSPQVGNQPQHF.